The 25 T cell receptor beta chains below all came from one sample that was sequenced in a study of blood T cell repertoires in COVID-19. The assay was immunoSEQ multiplex PCR, and TCRdb's table has in-frame clones only and misses some. The top ten hold less than 20% of the sample, which has under 75,000 clones, roughly 81% seen once. Sequencing used peripheral blood. All receptors derive from an elderly man with acute or convalescent COVID-19.

V is TRBV5-6 and J is TRBJ1-2; D may be TRBD1 (6 bases). The V end lost 0 bases, the J end lost 2 bases, and 11 bases lay between the germline ends. The length of the CDR3 is 15 residues. In germline, CDR1 is SGHDT, CDR2 YYEEEE. CDR3: CASSLGGRPNYGYTF. The CDR3 DNA reads TGTGCCAGCAGCTTGGGGGGGCGGCCAAACTATGGCTACACCTTC.

The chain has TRBV5-1 and TRBJ2-7; maybe TRBD2 (5 bases). The CDR3 loop spans 12 amino acids. The V gene's germline CDR1 is SGHRS and CDR2 YFSETQ. V was clipped by 4 bases and J by 7 bases, with 12 bases between them. The CDR3 region is CASSLNTGEQYF. In DNA form, the CDR3 reads TGCGCCAGCAGCCTAAACACGGGAGAGCAGTACTTC.

V is TRBV5-6 and J is TRBJ2-7; D unresolved. CDR1 SGHDT and CDR2 YYEEEE come from the germline V gene. Trimming shortened V by 4 bases and J by 1 base, and 9 bases separated the two germline ends. The CDR3 has 13 residues. This chain's CDR3 is CASSHQLSYEQYF. The CDR3 bases are TGTGCCAGCAGCCATCAGTTGTCCTACGAGCAGTACTTC.

The chain combines TRBV7-3 with TRBJ2-3; tentative D call: TRBD2 (6 bases). The CDR3 runs to 15 residues. CDR1 is SGHTA and CDR2 is FQGTGA in the germline V gene. V lost 5 bases and J 2 bases, leaving 14 bases between the germline ends. The CDR3 is CASSQTRTPTDTQYF. CDR3 in DNA: TGTGCCAGCAGCCAGACTAGGACCCCCACAGATACGCAGTATTTT.

The V gene is TRBV28, the J gene TRBJ2-1; 7 bases are a match to TRBD1. The J segment lost 5 bases and the V segment lost 8 bases, leaving 6 bases of the junction unmatched. The CDR3 consists of 13 residues. Looked up from germline, CDR1 is MDHEN and CDR2 is SYDVKM. The chain's CDR3 is CASLGQFDNEQFF. The CDR3 DNA reads TGTGCCAGCTTGGGACAGTTTGACAATGAGCAGTTCTTC.

The J gene is TRBJ2-2, the V gene TRBV9; a weak D match, TRBD1 (5 bases). The germline gives CDR1 SGDLS, CDR2 YYNGEE. V was shortened by 3 bases and J by 1 base, with 16 bases between the two germline ends. The CDR3 has 17 amino acids. DNA for the CDR3: TGTGCCAGCAGCGCCCGGAAGGGGTTCCTGAACACCGGGGAGCTGTTTTTT. Translated: CASSARKGFLNTGELFF.

V usage is TRBV7-2 and J usage is TRBJ1-6; D is ambiguous. CDR1 is SGHTA and CDR2 is FQGNSA in the germline V gene. The V and J ends lost 3 bases and 4 bases respectively, with 10 bases between them. The CDR3 loop spans 15 amino acids. CDR3 amino acids: CASSFVQNYNSPLHF. The CDR3 DNA follows: TGTGCCAGCAGCTTCGTACAGAATTATAATTCACCCCTCCACTTT.

This chain links TRBV28 with TRBJ2-1, with D perhaps matching TRBD1 (5 bases). From germline, CDR1 is MDHEN and CDR2 SYDVKM. V was cut by 3 bases and J by 2 bases, with 17 bases left in between. The CDR3 is 17 amino acids. For the CDR3, the DNA is TGTGCCAGCAGTTTCCCAAGGCGGACACTAACCTACAATGAGCAGTTCTTC. Its protein is CASSFPRRTLTYNEQFF. Full variable domain (outside the CDR3, taken from reference TRBV28 and TRBJ2-1): DVKVTQSSRYLVKRTGEKVFLECVQDMDHENMFWYRQDPGLGLRLIYFSYDVKMKEKGDIPEGYSVSREKKERFSLILESASTNQTSMYLCASSFPRRTLTYNEQFFGPGTRLTVL.

This chain links TRBV3-1 (or the pseudogene TRBV3-2) with TRBJ2-4; 16 bases agree with TRBD2. The length of the CDR3 is 18 residues. Germline V CDR1 and CDR2: LGHDT, YNNKEL (reference sequence). J gave up 0 bases and V 5 bases, and 4 bases lay outside the gene matches. CDR3 in DNA: TGTGCCAGCAGCTCCGGGACTAGCGGGGGGGTAGCCAAAAACATTCAGTACTTC. It is translated as CASSSGTSGGVAKNIQYF.

The chain links TRBV19 to TRBJ1-1; 8 positions agree with TRBD1. Per the germline V gene, CDR1 is LNHDA and CDR2 is SQIVND (reference sequence). V shed 7 bases, J shed 6 bases, and the junction held 10 bases outside the gene matches. There are 14 residues in the CDR3. The CDR3 loop reads CASTTRTGYAEAFF. The CDR3, as DNA: TGTGCCAGTACAACCCGGACAGGGTATGCTGAAGCTTTCTTT.

J is TRBJ1-5 and V is TRBV3-1 (or the pseudogene TRBV3-2); TRBD1 aligns across 9 bases. Germline trimming cut 3 bases from V and 0 bases from J; bases unmatched to any gene: 3. The CDR3 contains 16 residues. Germline assignment: CDR1 LGHDT and CDR2 YNNKEL (reference sequence). The DNA of the CDR3 is TGTGCCAGCAGCCATGGGACAGGGAATAGCAATCAGCCCCAGCATTTT. Encoded protein: CASSHGTGNSNQPQHF.

The J gene is TRBJ1-1, the V gene TRBV7-9; weak D call: TRBD1 (5 bases). The CDR3 length is 15 residues. The germline V and J ends were trimmed by 5 bases and 0 bases, with 13 bases remaining between them. Germline CDR1 is SEHNR and CDR2 is FQNEAQ (reference sequence). The CDR3 region has the DNA TGTGCCAGCAGCAGGGACGCAGGGATGAACACTGAAGCTTTCTTT. Its protein is CASSRDAGMNTEAFF.

The chain links TRBV24-1 to TRBJ2-5; perhaps TRBD1 as D (6 bases). Germline V gives CDR1 KGHDR, CDR2 SFDVKD. The CDR3 extends over 15 amino acids. Deletions cut 4 bases from V and 1 base from J, with 12 bases between. CDR3 coding DNA: TGTGCCACCAGTGACGTGGGGGCGACCCAAGAGACCCAGTACTTC. It translates to CATSDVGATQETQYF.

The chain recombines TRBV5-4 with TRBJ1-4, with TRBD1 matching over 7 bases. The germline V gene has CDR1 SGHNT and CDR2 YYREEE (reference sequence). The junction had 7 bases not matched to a gene; V was cut back by 1 base and J by 7 bases. The CDR3 length is 15 residues. The CDR3 DNA follows: TGTGCCAGCAGCTTGCGGCAGGGGGAAGGTGAAAAACTGTTTTTT. Translation gives CASSLRQGEGEKLFF.

Turning to this clone: At one end, the junction sequence differs from germline, possibly due to a read error. The chain carries TRBV7-7 and TRBJ2-5, with 10 bases lining up with TRBD1. The CDR3 consists of 15 residues. CDR1 SSHAT and CDR2 FNYEAQ come from the germline V gene (reference sequence). CDR3 loop: CASSLGTGVTETQYF. In nucleotides, the CDR3 is TGTGCTAGCAGCTTAGGGACAGGGGTAACGGAGACCCAGTACTTC.

The table lists this clone with a count of one. The CDR3 protein is CASGVGTSGYNEQFF. CDR3 nucleotides: TGTGCCAGCGGGGTGGGGACTAGCGGTTACAATGAGCAGTTCTTC. The J gene is TRBJ2-1, the V gene TRBV7-2, with 11 bases matching TRBD2. CDR3 length: 15 amino acids. The germline CDR1 and CDR2 sequences are SGHTA and FQGNSA. V lost 8 bases, J lost 4 bases, and 7 bases stayed unmatched.

This chain joins TRBV20-1 and TRBJ2-5; D not certain. Trimming removed 3 bases from V and 3 bases from J, with 5 bases in between. The CDR3 contains 11 residues. The V gene's germline CDR1 is DFQATT and CDR2 SNEGSKA (reference sequence). In DNA, the CDR3 is TGCAGTGCTAGGCCAGAAGAGACCCAGTACTTC. Its translation is CSARPEETQYF.

This sequence joins TRBV13 and TRBJ1-3; D is perhaps TRBD1 (6 bases). The CDR3 totals 14 residues. Germline lookup yields CDR1 PRHDT and CDR2 FYEKMQ (reference sequence). Deletions cut 6 bases from V and 4 bases from J, with 13 bases between. The CDR3 protein is CASRAYREGNTIYF. Written as DNA, the CDR3 is TGTGCCAGCAGGGCCTACAGGGAAGGAAACACCATATATTTT. Full variable domain (missing parts from reference TRBV13 and TRBJ1-3): AAGVIQSPRHLIKEKRETATLKCYPIPRHDTVYWYQQGPGQDPQFLISFYEKMQSDKGSIPDRFSAQQFSDYHSELNMSSLELGDSALYFCASRAYREGNTIYFGEGSWLTVV.

The chain is built from TRBV29-1 and TRBJ2-7, with a weak D call TRBD2 (5 bases). Germline V gives CDR1 SQVTM, CDR2 ANQGSEA. The V and J ends lost 3 bases and 3 bases respectively, with 6 bases between them. This CDR3 is 11 amino acids long. Written as DNA, the CDR3 is TGCAGCGTTGAGGGAGACTACGAGCAGTACTTC. Residues: CSVEGDYEQYF.

CDR3 region: CASSTGNTEAFF. DNA of the CDR3: TGTGCCAGCTCAACGGGGAACACTGAAGCTTTCTTT. V is TRBV18 and J is TRBJ1-1; no clear D. V lost 5 bases and J lost 1, with 5 bases in between. The CDR3 runs 12 residues. From germline, CDR1 is KGHSH and CDR2 LQKENI.

This chain uses TRBV5-1 with TRBJ2-2, with a possible D match to TRBD2 (5 bases). V was cut by 4 bases and J by 0 bases, with 7 bases left in between. This CDR3 contains 14 residues. The germline gives CDR1 SGHRS, CDR2 YFSETQ. CDR3 region: CASSQTTNTGELFF. Written as DNA, the CDR3 is TGCGCCAGCAGCCAGACTACGAACACCGGGGAGCTGTTTTTT.

The chain is built from TRBV7-2 and TRBJ1-1; D is unclear. Germline assignment: CDR1 SGHTA and CDR2 FQGNSA. V shed 1 base and J shed 0 bases, with 6 bases lying between them. The CDR3 contains 14 residues. The CDR3 spells CASSLVAMNTEAFF. The DNA for the CDR3 is TGTGCCAGCAGCTTAGTGGCCATGAACACTGAAGCTTTCTTT.

The genes are TRBV27 and TRBJ1-4; 8 positions match TRBD1. The CDR3 contains 14 residues. After removal of 6 bases from V and 5 bases from J, the junction contained 5 bases not matched to a gene. Germline CDR1 MNHEY, CDR2 SMNVEV (reference sequence). The CDR3 spells CASRTDRGNEKLFF. The CDR3 DNA is TGTGCCAGCAGGACAGACAGGGGAAATGAAAAACTGTTTTTT.

V gene TRBV18 combines with J gene TRBJ2-1; D is perhaps TRBD1 (6 bases). The CDR3 is made up of 18 amino acids. V lost 3 bases and J lost 2, with 20 bases in between. The germline V gene has CDR1 KGHSH and CDR2 LQKENI. The CDR3 here is CASSPISYEAGAYNEQFF. The DNA of the CDR3 is TGTGCCAGCTCACCGATTTCCTACGAGGCAGGGGCCTACAATGAGCAGTTCTTC.

This clone was seen just once. J is TRBJ2-5 and V is TRBV11-1; 7 positions match TRBD1. Germline V gene sequence: CDR1 SGHAT, CDR2 FQDESV (reference sequence). The CDR3 totals 14 residues. The trim removed 5 bases at V and 5 bases at J, leaving 8 bases unmatched. The DNA of the CDR3 is TGTGCCAGCAGCAAATTGGGACAGCTTGAGACCCAGTACTTC. It codes for CASSKLGQLETQYF.